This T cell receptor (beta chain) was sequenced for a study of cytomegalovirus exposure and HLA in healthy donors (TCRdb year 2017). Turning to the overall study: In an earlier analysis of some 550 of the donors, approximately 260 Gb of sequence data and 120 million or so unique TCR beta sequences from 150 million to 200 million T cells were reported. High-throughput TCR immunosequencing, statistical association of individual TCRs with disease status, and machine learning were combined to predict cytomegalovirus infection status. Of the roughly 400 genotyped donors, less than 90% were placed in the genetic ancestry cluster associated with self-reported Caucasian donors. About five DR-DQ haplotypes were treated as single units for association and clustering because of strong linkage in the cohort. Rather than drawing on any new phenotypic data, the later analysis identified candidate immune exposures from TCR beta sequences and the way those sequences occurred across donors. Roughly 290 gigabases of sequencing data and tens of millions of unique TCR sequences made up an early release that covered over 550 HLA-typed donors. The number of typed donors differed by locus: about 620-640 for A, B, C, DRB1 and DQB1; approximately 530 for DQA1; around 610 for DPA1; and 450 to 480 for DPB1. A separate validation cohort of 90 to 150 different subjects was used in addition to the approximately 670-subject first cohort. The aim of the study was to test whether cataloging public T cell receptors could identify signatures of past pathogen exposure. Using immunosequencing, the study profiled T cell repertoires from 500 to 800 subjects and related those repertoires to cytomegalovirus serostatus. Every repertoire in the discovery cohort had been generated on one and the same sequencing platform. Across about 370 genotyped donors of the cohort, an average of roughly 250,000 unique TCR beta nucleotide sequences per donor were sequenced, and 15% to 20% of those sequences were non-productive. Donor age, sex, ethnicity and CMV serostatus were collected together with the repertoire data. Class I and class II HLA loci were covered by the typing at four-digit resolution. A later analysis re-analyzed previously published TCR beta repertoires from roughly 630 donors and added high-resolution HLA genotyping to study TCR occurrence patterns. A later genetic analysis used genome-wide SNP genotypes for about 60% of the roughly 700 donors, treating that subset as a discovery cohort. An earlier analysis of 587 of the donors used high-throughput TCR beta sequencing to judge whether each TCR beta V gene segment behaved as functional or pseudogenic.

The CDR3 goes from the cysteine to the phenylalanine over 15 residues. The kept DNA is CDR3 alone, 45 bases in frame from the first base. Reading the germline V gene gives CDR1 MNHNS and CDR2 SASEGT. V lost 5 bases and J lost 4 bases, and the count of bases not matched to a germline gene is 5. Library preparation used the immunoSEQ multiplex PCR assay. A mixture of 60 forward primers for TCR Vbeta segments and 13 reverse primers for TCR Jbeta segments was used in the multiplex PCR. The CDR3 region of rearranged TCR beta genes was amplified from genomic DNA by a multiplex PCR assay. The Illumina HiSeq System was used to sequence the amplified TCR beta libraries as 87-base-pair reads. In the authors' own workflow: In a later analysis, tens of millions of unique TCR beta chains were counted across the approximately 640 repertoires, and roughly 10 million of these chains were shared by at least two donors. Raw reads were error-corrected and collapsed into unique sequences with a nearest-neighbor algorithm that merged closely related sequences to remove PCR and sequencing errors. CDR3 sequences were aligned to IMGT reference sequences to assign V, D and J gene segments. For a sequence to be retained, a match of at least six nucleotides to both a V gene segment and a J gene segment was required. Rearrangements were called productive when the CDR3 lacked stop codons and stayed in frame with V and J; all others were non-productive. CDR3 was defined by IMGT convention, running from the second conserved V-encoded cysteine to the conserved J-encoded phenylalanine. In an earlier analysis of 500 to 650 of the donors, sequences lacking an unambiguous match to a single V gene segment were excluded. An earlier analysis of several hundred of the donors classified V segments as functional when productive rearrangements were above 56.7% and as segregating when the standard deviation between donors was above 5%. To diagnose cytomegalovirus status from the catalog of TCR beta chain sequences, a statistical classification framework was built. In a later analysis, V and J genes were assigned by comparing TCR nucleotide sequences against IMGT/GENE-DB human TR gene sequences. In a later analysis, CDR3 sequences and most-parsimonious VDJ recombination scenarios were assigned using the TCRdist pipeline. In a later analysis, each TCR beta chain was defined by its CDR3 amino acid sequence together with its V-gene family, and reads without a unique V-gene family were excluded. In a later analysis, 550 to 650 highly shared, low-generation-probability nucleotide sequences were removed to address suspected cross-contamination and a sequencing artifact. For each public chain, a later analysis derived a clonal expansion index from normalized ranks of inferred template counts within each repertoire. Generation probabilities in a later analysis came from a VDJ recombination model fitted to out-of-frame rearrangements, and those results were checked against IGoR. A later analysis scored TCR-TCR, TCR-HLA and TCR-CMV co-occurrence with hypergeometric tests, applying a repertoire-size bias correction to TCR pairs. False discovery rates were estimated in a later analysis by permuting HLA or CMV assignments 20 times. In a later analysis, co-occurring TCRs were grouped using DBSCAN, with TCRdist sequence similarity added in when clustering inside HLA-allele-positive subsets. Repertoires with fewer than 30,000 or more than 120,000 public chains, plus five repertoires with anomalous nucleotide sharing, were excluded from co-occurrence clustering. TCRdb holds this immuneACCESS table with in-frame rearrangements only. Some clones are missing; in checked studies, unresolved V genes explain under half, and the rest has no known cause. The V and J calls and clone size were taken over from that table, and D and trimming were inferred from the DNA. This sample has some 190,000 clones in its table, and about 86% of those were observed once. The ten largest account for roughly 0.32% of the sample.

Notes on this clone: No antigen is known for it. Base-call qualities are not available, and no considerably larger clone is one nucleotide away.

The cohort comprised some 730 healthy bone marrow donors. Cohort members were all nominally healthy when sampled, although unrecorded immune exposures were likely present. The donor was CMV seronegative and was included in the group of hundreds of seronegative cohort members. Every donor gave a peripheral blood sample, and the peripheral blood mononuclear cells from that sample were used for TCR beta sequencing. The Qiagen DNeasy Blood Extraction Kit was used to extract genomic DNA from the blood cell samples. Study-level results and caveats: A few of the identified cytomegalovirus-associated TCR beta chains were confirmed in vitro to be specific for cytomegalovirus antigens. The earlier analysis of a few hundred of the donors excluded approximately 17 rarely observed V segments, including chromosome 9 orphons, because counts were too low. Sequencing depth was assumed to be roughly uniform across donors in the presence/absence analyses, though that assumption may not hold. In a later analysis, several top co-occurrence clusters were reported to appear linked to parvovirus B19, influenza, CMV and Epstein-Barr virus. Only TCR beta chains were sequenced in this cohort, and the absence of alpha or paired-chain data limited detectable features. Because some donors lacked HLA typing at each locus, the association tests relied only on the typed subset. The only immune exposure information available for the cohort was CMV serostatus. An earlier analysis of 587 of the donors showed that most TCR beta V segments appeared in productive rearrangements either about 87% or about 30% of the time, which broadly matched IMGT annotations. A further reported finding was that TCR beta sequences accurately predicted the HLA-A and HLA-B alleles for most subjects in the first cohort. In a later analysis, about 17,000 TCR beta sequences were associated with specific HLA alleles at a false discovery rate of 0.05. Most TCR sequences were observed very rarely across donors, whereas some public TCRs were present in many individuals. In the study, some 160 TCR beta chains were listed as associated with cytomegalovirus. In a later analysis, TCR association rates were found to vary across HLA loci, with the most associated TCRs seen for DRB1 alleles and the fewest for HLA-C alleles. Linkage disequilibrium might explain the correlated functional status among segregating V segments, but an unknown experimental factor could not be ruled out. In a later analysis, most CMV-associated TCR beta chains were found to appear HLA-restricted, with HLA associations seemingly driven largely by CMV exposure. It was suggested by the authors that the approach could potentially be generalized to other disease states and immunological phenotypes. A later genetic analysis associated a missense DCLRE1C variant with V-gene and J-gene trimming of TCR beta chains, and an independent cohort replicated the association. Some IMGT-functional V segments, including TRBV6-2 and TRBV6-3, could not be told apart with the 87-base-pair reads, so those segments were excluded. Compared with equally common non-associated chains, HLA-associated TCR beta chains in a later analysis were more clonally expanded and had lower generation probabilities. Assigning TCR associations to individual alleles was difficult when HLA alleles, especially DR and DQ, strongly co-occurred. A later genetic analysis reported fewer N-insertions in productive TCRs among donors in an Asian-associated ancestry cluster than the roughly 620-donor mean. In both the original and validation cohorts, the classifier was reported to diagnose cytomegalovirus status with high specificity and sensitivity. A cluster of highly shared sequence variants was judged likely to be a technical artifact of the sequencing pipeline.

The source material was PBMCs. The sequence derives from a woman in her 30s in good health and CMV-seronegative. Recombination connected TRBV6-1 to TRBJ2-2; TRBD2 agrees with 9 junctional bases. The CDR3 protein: CASSLLREGTGELFF. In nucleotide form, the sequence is TGTGCCAGCAGTCTTTTGCGGGAGGGCACCGGGGAGCTGTTTTTT.